This is a list of T cell receptor beta chains from one sample in a study of cytotoxic CD8 clonotypes in ibrutinib-treated CLL. Clones were sequenced by immunoSEQ multiplex PCR, and TCRdb holds only the in-frame ones, with some missing. This table holds about 250,000 clones, 60% to 75% found once. Sample: PBMCs, taken after 24 months of ibrutinib treatment. Receptor source: a human donor with chronic lymphocytic leukemia. CDR3s include the opening cysteine and the closing phenylalanine or tryptophan. Each record gives: CDR3 protein, CDR3 DNA, clone size, V gene, J gene, D gene. The D gene is left open where the match is weak. A clone size is listed for some rows: how often the clone was seen (once, few, many), or a class if it is expanded.

CDR3: CSVEATTGEETQYF; DNA: TGCAGCGTTGAAGCCACGACAGGGGAAGAGACCCAGTACTTC; size: NA; V: TRBV29-1; J: TRBJ2-5; D: TRBD1
CDR3: CASIFPGGNQPQHF; DNA: TGTGCCAGCATCTTTCCCGGGGGCAATCAGCCCCAGCATTTT; size: NA; V: TRBV28; J: TRBJ1-5; D: NA
CDR3: CASSLEINTEAFF; DNA: TGTGCCAGCAGCTTGGAGATTAACACTGAAGCTTTCTTT; size: NA; V: TRBV5-5; J: TRBJ1-1; D: NA
CDR3: CAWSVRRNAEQYF; DNA: TGTGCCTGGAGTGTGAGAAGGAACGCCGAGCAGTACTTC; size: NA; V: TRBV30; J: TRBJ2-7; D: NA
CDR3: CASSQERTGVRQPQHF; DNA: TGTGCCAGCAGCCAAGAAAGGACAGGGGTTCGTCAGCCCCAGCATTTT; size: few; V: TRBV4-2; J: TRBJ1-5; D: TRBD1
CDR3: CASSLALAEPYNEQFF; DNA: TGTGCCAGCAGTTTAGCTTTAGCGGAGCCCTACAATGAGCAGTTCTTC; size: NA; V: TRBV27; J: TRBJ2-1; D: NA
CDR3: CASSLGLAGDTQFF; DNA: TGTGCCAGCAGCTTAGGGTTAGCGGGAGATACGCAGTTCTTC; size: few; V: TRBV7-2; J: TRBJ2-1; D: TRBD2
CDR3: CASSLIAGYTDTQYF; DNA: TGCGCCAGCAGCTTAATAGCGGGATACACAGATACGCAGTATTTT; size: NA; V: TRBV5-1; J: TRBJ2-3; D: TRBD2
CDR3: CASSIDTSDAGELFF; DNA: TGTGCCAGTAGTATAGATACTAGCGATGCCGGGGAGCTGTTTTTT; size: NA; V: TRBV19; J: TRBJ2-2; D: TRBD2
CDR3: CATAGGPPRFGEAFF; DNA: TGTGCCACCGCGGGGGGCCCCCCACGGTTCGGTGAAGCTTTCTTT; size: NA; V: TRBV2; J: TRBJ1-1; D: NA
CDR3: CASSWDRERGTQYF; DNA: TGTGCCAGCAGTTGGGACAGGGAGAGAGGAACCCAGTACTTC; size: NA; V: TRBV6-5; J: TRBJ2-5; D: TRBD1
CDR3: CSAKSVAEAFF; DNA: TGCAGTGCTAAATCAGTAGCTGAAGCTTTCTTT; size: few; V: TRBV20-1; J: TRBJ1-1; D: NA
CDR3: CASSLGGGNQPQHF; DNA: TGCGCCAGCAGCTTGGGTGGGGGGAATCAGCCCCAGCATTTT; size: NA; V: TRBV5-1; J: TRBJ1-5; D: NA
CDR3: CASSQQGGEEAEQYF; DNA: TGTGCCAGCAGCCAACAGGGAGGGGAGGAGGCCGAGCAGTACTTC; size: NA; V: TRBV7-3; J: TRBJ2-7; D: NA
CDR3: CASSLDRPRQYF; DNA: TGTGCCAGCAGCTTAGATCGCCCGCGGCAGTACTTC; size: NA; V: TRBV11-2; J: TRBJ2-7; D: NA
CDR3: CASSSIPTDTQYF; DNA: TGTGCCAGCAGTTCCATTCCCACAGATACGCAGTATTTT; size: once; V: TRBV6-5; J: TRBJ2-3; D: NA
CDR3: CAISESADRNTEAFF; DNA: TGTGCCATCAGTGAGTCGGCTGACAGGAACACTGAAGCTTTCTTT; size: NA; V: TRBV10-3; J: TRBJ1-1; D: NA
CDR3: CASSSGQVRQPQHF; DNA: TGTGCCAGCAGTTCAGGACAGGTTCGACAGCCCCAGCATTTT; size: NA; V: TRBV28; J: TRBJ1-5; D: TRBD1
CDR3: CASSPVNTGELFF; DNA: TGTGCCAGCAGCCCTGTGAACACCGGGGAGCTGTTTTTT; size: few; V: TRBV7-9; J: TRBJ2-2; D: NA
CDR3: CASSVATGTSQGEQYF; DNA: TGTGCCAGCAGCGTAGCAACCGGGACTTCGCAGGGGGAGCAGTACTTC; size: NA; V: TRBV9; J: TRBJ2-7; D: NA
CDR3: CAWRFTGRNPQYF; DNA: TGTGCCTGGAGGTTCACAGGGAGGAATCCTCAGTACTTC; size: NA; V: TRBV30; J: TRBJ2-7; D: NA
CDR3: CASNVAVWETQYF; DNA: TGTGCCAGCAACGTTGCGGTTTGGGAGACCCAGTACTTC; size: NA; V: TRBV14; J: TRBJ2-5; D: NA
CDR3: CASTLGDRVGHEQYF; DNA: TGTGCCAGCACCCTGGGGGACAGGGTAGGCCACGAGCAGTACTTC; size: few; V: TRBV27; J: TRBJ2-7; D: TRBD1
CDR3: CASSAPADTEAFF; DNA: TGTGCCAGCAGCGCCCCGGCTGACACTGAAGCTTTCTTT; size: few; V: TRBV28; J: TRBJ1-1; D: NA
CDR3: CASSAGEINEQFF; DNA: TGTGCCAGTAGTGCAGGGGAGATAAATGAGCAGTTCTTC; size: NA; V: TRBV19; J: TRBJ2-1; D: NA
CDR3: CASVDGTAHQPQHF; DNA: TGTGCCAGTGTCGACGGGACAGCCCATCAGCCCCAGCATTTT; size: NA; V: TRBV6-1; J: TRBJ1-5; D: TRBD1
CDR3: CASSRGLASYEQYF; DNA: TGTGCCAGCAGTCGGGGACTAGCCTCCTACGAGCAGTACTTC; size: NA; V: TRBV28; J: TRBJ2-7; D: TRBD2
CDR3: CASSFLGQGYEQFF; DNA: TGTGCCAGCAGTTTTCTGGGACAGGGCTATGAGCAGTTCTTC; size: NA; V: TRBV27; J: TRBJ2-1; D: TRBD1
CDR3: CASKGQGPGELFF; DNA: TGTGCCAGCAAGGGACAGGGGCCCGGGGAGCTGTTTTTT; size: NA; V: TRBV2; J: TRBJ2-2; D: TRBD1
CDR3: CASSSIQGLGTGELFF; DNA: TGTGCCAGCTCATCGATTCAGGGGCTCGGGACCGGGGAGCTGTTTTTT; size: NA; V: TRBV18; J: TRBJ2-2; D: NA
CDR3: CASSLPRQAGAAYEQYF; DNA: TGTGCCAGCAGCTTACCCCGCCAAGCGGGAGCCGCTTATGAGCAGTACTTC; size: NA; V: TRBV7-9; J: TRBJ2-7; D: TRBD2
CDR3: CASSIAQGTDTQYF; DNA: TGTGCCAGTAGTATAGCCCAGGGAACAGATACGCAGTATTTT; size: once; V: TRBV19; J: TRBJ2-3; D: NA
CDR3: CASSLSPKGSSYGYTF; DNA: TGTGCCAGCAGTTTATCCCCAAAGGGTTCTTCGTACGGCTACACCTTC; size: few; V: TRBV27; J: TRBJ1-2; D: NA
CDR3: CAISFAEDSGNTIYF; DNA: TGTGCCATCAGTTTCGCTGAAGACTCTGGAAACACCATATATTTT; size: few; V: TRBV10-3; J: TRBJ1-3; D: NA
CDR3: CASGGQGAWTGELFF; DNA: TGTGCCAGCGGCGGACAGGGGGCATGGACCGGGGAGCTGTTTTTT; size: NA; V: TRBV9; J: TRBJ2-2; D: TRBD1
CDR3: CASSPRGATSGTYEQYF; DNA: TGTGCCAGCAGCCCAAGGGGGGCGACTAGCGGGACCTACGAGCAGTACTTC; size: NA; V: TRBV4-2; J: TRBJ2-7; D: TRBD2
CDR3: CASGGLFSGNTIYF; DNA: TGTGCCAGCGGAGGTCTATTCTCTGGAAACACCATATATTTT; size: few; V: TRBV7-2; J: TRBJ1-3; D: NA
CDR3: CASSFTGEGYTF; DNA: TGTGCCAGCAGCTTTACGGGGGAAGGCTACACCTTC; size: NA; V: TRBV7-9; J: TRBJ1-2; D: NA
CDR3: CASSSVPGQGYNEQFF; DNA: TGTGCCAGCAGCTCAGTACCGGGACAGGGGTACAATGAGCAGTTCTTC; size: NA; V: TRBV7-9; J: TRBJ2-1; D: TRBD1
CDR3: CASSPGQRNTGELFF; DNA: TGTGCTAGCAGCCCGGGACAGCGGAACACCGGGGAGCTGTTTTTT; size: few; V: TRBV7-7; J: TRBJ2-2; D: TRBD1
CDR3: CASSLRGETYEQYF; DNA: TGTGCCAGCAGTTTAAGGGGGGAAACCTACGAGCAGTACTTC; size: NA; V: TRBV27; J: TRBJ2-7; D: NA
CDR3: CATRLRTGELFF; DNA: TGTGCCACCAGATTGCGGACCGGGGAGCTGTTTTTT; size: NA; V: TRBV2; J: TRBJ2-2; D: NA
CDR3: CASNQENYGYTF; DNA: TGTGCCAGCAATCAGGAAAACTATGGCTACACCTTC; size: NA; V: TRBV6-6; J: TRBJ1-2; D: NA
CDR3: CASSQDLDEQFF; DNA: TGCGCCAGCAGCCAAGATCTGGACGAGCAGTTCTTC; size: NA; V: TRBV4-3; J: TRBJ2-1; D: NA
CDR3: CATSRDWDSQYF; DNA: TGTGCCACCAGCAGAGATTGGGACTCGCAGTATTTT; size: few; V: TRBV15; J: TRBJ2-3; D: NA